This entry lists 24 T cell receptor beta chains sequenced from one sample in a study of CD8 T cells in Susac syndrome. The RNA input was about 0.45 to 1 ug, and it was reverse transcribed with random hexamers. TCRdb analysed the immunoSEQ multiplex PCR reads with MiXCR anew, one entry per CDR3 protein. The sample has around 140,000 distinct CDR3 sequences, 85% to 95% seen once; the top ten hold approximately 0.11%. The sequencing input was CD4+ T cells from PBMCs. These TCRs come from a human donor with multiple sclerosis.

Only one count was recorded for this clonotype. In DNA form, the CDR3 reads TGTGCCAGCAGCCCCATCAGACAGGCCGTCTACACTGAAGCTTTCTTT. It specifies CASSPIRQAVYTEAFF. The chain links TRBV9 to TRBJ1-1, with D possibly matching TRBD1 (6 bases). This CDR3 contains 16 residues. Trimming cost V 4 bases and J 3 bases, with 19 bases left between them. Germline V gene sequence: CDR1 SGDLS, CDR2 YYNGEE.

The chain combines TRBV27 with TRBJ2-1, with TRBD2 matching 11 bases. The CDR3 consists of 14 residues. Germline V gene lookup returns CDR1 MNHEY and CDR2 SMNVEV (reference sequence). V lost 8 bases, J lost 7 bases, and 7 bases stayed unmatched. The CDR3 protein is CASGILAGVNEQFF. The CDR3 bases are TGTGCCAGCGGCATACTAGCGGGAGTGAATGAGCAGTTCTTC.

The genes are TRBV20-1 and TRBJ2-4, with D possibly being TRBD1 (5 bases). The V gene lost 3 bases and the J gene lost 6 bases, with 9 bases spanning the gap. The germline V gene has CDR1 DFQATT and CDR2 SNEGSKA (reference sequence). The CDR3 is 12 residues long. CDR3 residues: CSASSDRNIQYF. CDR3 bases: TGCAGTGCTAGTTCCGACAGAAACATTCAGTACTTC.

The CDR3 here is CASSLGGGPRADTQYF. CDR3 coding DNA: TGCGCCAGCAGCTTGGGAGGGGGTCCGAGGGCGGATACGCAGTATTTT. The chain employs TRBV5-1 and TRBJ2-3; a possible D gene is TRBD1 (6 bases). The CDR3 spans 16 residues. V was trimmed by 0 bases and J by 6 bases, leaving 17 bases between them. Germline V gene sequence: CDR1 SGHRS, CDR2 YFSETQ.

The chain is built from TRBV4-1 and TRBJ2-1; TRBD2 agrees at 13 bases. Looked up from germline, CDR1 is MGHRA and CDR2 is YSYEKL. Trimming cost V 4 bases and J 10 bases; bases outside gene matches: 4. The length of the CDR3 is 14 residues. The CDR3 is CASSRTSGRGEQFF. CDR3 nucleotides: TGCGCCAGCAGCCGGACTAGCGGGAGAGGGGAGCAGTTCTTC.

This chain links TRBV5-1 with TRBJ1-5; no clear D gene. The V gene's germline CDR1 is SGHRS and CDR2 YFSETQ. V was trimmed by 0 bases and J by 1 base, leaving 11 bases between them. CDR3 length: 16 amino acids. This CDR3 is CASSLDPQASNQPQHF. The DNA for the CDR3 is TGCGCCAGCAGCTTGGATCCCCAGGCGAGCAATCAGCCCCAGCATTTT.

The rearrangement uses TRBV3-1 and TRBJ2-1; D possibly corresponds to TRBD2 (6 bases). Germline lookup yields CDR1 LGHDT and CDR2 YNNKEL (reference sequence). The V end lost 3 bases, the J end lost 11 bases, and 20 bases lay between the germline ends. There are 15 residues in the CDR3. DNA of the CDR3: TGTGCCAGCAGCCAGGATCCCCTCGGCGGGGCGCAGCAGTTCTTC. Residues: CASSQDPLGGAQQFF.

V gene TRBV4-1 combines with J gene TRBJ1-1; D gene ambiguous. This CDR3 comprises 14 residues. V gave up 0 bases and J gave up 7 bases, with 12 bases separating them. The germline V gene encodes CDR1 MGHRA and CDR2 YSYEKL. The CDR3 loop is CASSQDPGTSEAFF. CDR3 DNA: TGCGCCAGCAGCCAAGATCCCGGTACGAGTGAAGCTTTCTTT.

The chain couples TRBV28 to TRBJ1-1, with D unresolved. Germline V CDR1 and CDR2: MDHEN, SYDVKM. The V and J ends lost 3 bases and 0 bases respectively, with 17 bases between them. CDR3 length: 17 amino acids. DNA for the CDR3: TGTGCCAGCAGTTTGAAACGGAGTCGGGCTATGAACACTGAAGCTTTCTTT. Translating it yields CASSLKRSRAMNTEAFF.

The J gene is TRBJ1-2, the V gene TRBV6-5; unclear D gene. The germline V gene has CDR1 MNHEY and CDR2 SVGAGI. The CDR3 runs to 14 residues. Between the trimmed V and J ends, which lost 0 bases and 6 bases, there was a span of 11 bases. The CDR3 nucleotides are TGTGCCAGCAGTTACTCTCCAGGATCCAATGGCTACACCTTC. This gives the protein CASSYSPGSNGYTF.

The chain combines TRBV27 with TRBJ2-3; D gene unclear. Deletions cut 5 bases from V and 6 bases from J, with 21 bases between. The CDR3 has 16 residues. The germline gives CDR1 MNHEY, CDR2 SMNVEV (reference sequence). CDR3 coding DNA: TGTGCCAGCAGTGTCACCTGGTCCCCGATTGGGGATACGCAGTATTTT. This translates into CASSVTWSPIGDTQYF.

The chain has TRBV27 and TRBJ1-2; 7 positions agree with TRBD1. The V gene end was trimmed by 6 bases and the J gene end by 8 bases; junction bases not matched to a gene: 9. Germline lookup yields CDR1 MNHEY and CDR2 SMNVEV (reference sequence). This CDR3 is 13 amino acids long. The CDR3 protein is CASSRQGYAGYTF. The CDR3 DNA is TGTGCCAGCAGCCGACAGGGCTACGCAGGCTACACCTTC.

This clonotype showed up just once. The chain has TRBV3-1 and TRBJ1-2; D perhaps matches TRBD1 (5 bases). Trimming left V 0 bases short and J 2 bases short, with 16 bases between. Germline V gene lookup returns CDR1 LGHDT and CDR2 YNNKEL (reference sequence). This CDR3 region has 17 residues. CDR3 sequence: CASSQDGFGTENYGYTF. The CDR3 DNA is TGTGCCAGCAGCCAAGACGGGTTCGGGACTGAGAACTATGGCTACACCTTC.

The rearrangement joins TRBV6-5 to TRBJ2-7; 10 nucleotides align to TRBD2. The trim removed 4 bases at V and 6 bases at J, leaving 6 bases unmatched. The CDR3 consists of 14 residues. Per germline, CDR1 MNHEY and CDR2 SVGAGI. The CDR3 coding sequence is TGTGCCAGCAGTTCGGGACTAGCGACTCTCGAGCAGTACTTC. The encoded protein is CASSSGLATLEQYF.

The rearrangement joins TRBV28 to TRBJ1-4, with 9 bases identical to TRBD1. The CDR3 is 18 residues long. Germline-derived CDR1 and CDR2 are MDHEN and SYDVKM. Trimming cost V 6 bases and J 3 bases; bases outside gene matches: 14. CDR3 bases: TGTGCCAGCAGCCAACAACGGGGACAGGGATTAGCTAATGAAAAACTGTTTTTT. Translating gives CASSQQRGQGLANEKLFF.

The chain links TRBV10-3 to TRBJ2-1; a weak D match, TRBD1 (5 bases). The CDR3 is 13 residues long. V was clipped by 3 bases and J by 7 bases, with 10 bases between them. CDR1 ENHRY and CDR2 SYGVKD come from the germline V gene. The CDR3: CAISDRVMNEQFF. CDR3 bases: TGTGCCATCAGTGACAGGGTGATGAATGAGCAGTTCTTC.

The chain couples TRBV3-1 to TRBJ1-2; 7 bases align to TRBD1. The V segment lost 7 bases and the J segment 7 bases; nucleotides outside the gene matches: 12. The length of the CDR3 is 14 residues. Germline loops: CDR1 LGHDT, CDR2 YNNKEL (reference sequence). CDR3 residues: CASNNRGSPTGYTF. CDR3 DNA: TGTGCCAGCAACAACAGGGGATCACCTACTGGCTACACCTTC.

The chain carries TRBV29-1 and TRBJ2-3; possibly TRBD2 for D (5 bases). Germline CDR1 SQVTM, CDR2 ANQGSEA. This CDR3 is 15 amino acids long. V gave up 0 bases and J gave up 3 bases, with 13 bases separating them. CDR3 nucleotide sequence: TGCAGCGTTGAAGATGACGGGAAGCGGACAGATACGCAGTATTTT. It encodes CSVEDDGKRTDTQYF.

The rearrangement uses TRBV7-9 and TRBJ2-1; D is perhaps TRBD2 (5 bases). Germline V lookup: CDR1 SEHNR, CDR2 FQNEAQ (reference sequence). Trimming removed 4 bases at V and 0 bases at J, with 7 bases between. CDR3 length: 14 residues. In DNA, the CDR3 is TGTGCCAGCAGCTACGAGGGCTCCTACAATGAGCAGTTCTTC. Translation: CASSYEGSYNEQFF.

About this clonotype: At one of its ends the junction is not consistent with the germline gene, which may arise from a read error. The chain recombines TRBV15 with TRBJ2-3; D is undetermined. CDR3 length: 12 amino acids. Germline V lookup: CDR1 LNHNV, CDR2 YYDKDF (reference sequence). CDR3 nucleotide sequence: TGTGCCACCAACAGAGGAGCAGATACGCAGTATTTT. It yields the protein CATNRGADTQYF.

V usage is TRBV30 and J usage is TRBJ1-6, with D possibly TRBD1 on 5 matching bases. This CDR3 comprises 12 residues. V lost 4 bases and J lost 10, with 11 bases in between. The V gene's germline CDR1 is GTSNPN and CDR2 SVGIG (reference sequence). The CDR3 here is CAWTSGGSPLHF. The CDR3 DNA follows: TGTGCCTGGACGAGCGGGGGGTCACCCCTCCACTTT.

This clonotype was seen a single time. The chain links TRBV20-1 to TRBJ1-1; D gene uncertain. The V end was cut by 5 bases, the J end by 4 bases, with 17 bases between. Germline V lookup: CDR1 DFQATT, CDR2 SNEGSKA (reference sequence). This CDR3 has 14 amino acids. DNA of the CDR3: TGCAGTGCTCCTAGGGCAGGTATGGGCACTGAAGCTTTCTTT. It encodes CSAPRAGMGTEAFF.

The rearrangement joins TRBV7-2 to TRBJ2-1, with D perhaps TRBD1 (6 bases). This CDR3 region has 14 residues. Trimming removed 3 bases at V and 6 bases at J, with 12 bases between. CDR1 and CDR2 (germline): SGHTA, FQGNSA. DNA of the CDR3: TGTGCCAGCAGCTTTCGAGCAGGGGTCAATGAGCAGTTCTTC. Its translation: CASSFRAGVNEQFF. The full variable domain, rest sourced from reference TRBV7-2 and TRBJ2-1, is GAGVSQSPSNKVTEKGKDVELRCDPISGHTALYWYRQSLGQGLEFLIYFQGNSAPDKSGLPSDRFSAERTGGSVSTLTIQRTQQEDSAVYLCASSFRAGVNEQFFGPGTRLTVL.

V and J are TRBV20-1 and TRBJ2-7; D may be TRBD2 (6 bases). This CDR3 has 15 amino acids. The germline V and J ends were trimmed by 3 bases and 2 bases, with 17 bases remaining between them. Germline V gene data show CDR1 as DFQATT and CDR2 as SNEGSKA (reference sequence). The CDR3 is CSASILRENPYEQYF. CDR3 sequence (DNA): TGCAGTGCTAGTATTCTCCGGGAGAATCCCTACGAGCAGTACTTC.